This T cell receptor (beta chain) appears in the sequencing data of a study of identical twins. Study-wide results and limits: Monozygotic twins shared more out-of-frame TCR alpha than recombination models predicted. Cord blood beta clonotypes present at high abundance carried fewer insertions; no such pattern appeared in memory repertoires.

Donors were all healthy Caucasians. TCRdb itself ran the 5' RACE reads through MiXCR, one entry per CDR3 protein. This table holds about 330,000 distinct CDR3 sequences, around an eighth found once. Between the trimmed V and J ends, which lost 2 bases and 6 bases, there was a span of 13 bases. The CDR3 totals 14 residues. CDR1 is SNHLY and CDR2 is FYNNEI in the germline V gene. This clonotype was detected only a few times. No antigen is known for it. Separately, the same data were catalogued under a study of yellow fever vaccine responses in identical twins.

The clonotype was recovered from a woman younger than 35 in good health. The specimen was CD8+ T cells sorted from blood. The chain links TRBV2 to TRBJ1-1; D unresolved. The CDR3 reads CASSEMLGGAEAFF. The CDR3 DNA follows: TGTGCCAGCAGTGAAATGTTGGGTGGGGCTGAAGCTTTCTTT.